These 26 T cell receptor beta chains came from one sample sequenced in a study of T cell repertoires in cytomegalovirus infection. Their recognized antigens are unknown. TCRdb independently ran MiXCR on the reads; one entry per CDR3 protein. The sample carries some 800,000 distinct CDR3 sequences, about 33% recorded once. This sample comprised cultured CD8+ T cells from PBMCs, obtained from culture after CMV antigen stimulation. The origin of the receptors is a human donor in good health (CMV status not recorded). Some clones in this sample may be carry-over from other donors' samples.

The chain recombines TRBV5-6 with TRBJ2-7; 8 nucleotides agree with TRBD1. The CDR3 sequence is 16 residues long. Germline V gene data show CDR1 as SGHDT and CDR2 as YYEEEE. J gave up 2 bases and V 4 bases, and 11 bases lay outside the gene matches. The CDR3 spells CASSLWTGSVTYEQYF. CDR3 coding DNA: TGTGCCAGCAGCCTTTGGACAGGGTCGGTCACCTACGAGCAGTACTTC.

The chain employs TRBV7-6 and TRBJ2-7; perhaps D is TRBD1 or TRBD2 (6 bases each). The CDR3 extends over 14 amino acids. Germline loops: CDR1 SGHVS, CDR2 FNYEAQ. V lost 2 bases to trimming and J lost 7 bases, with 15 bases between them. CDR3 amino acids: CASSLYTGAEEQYV. The DNA of the CDR3 is TGTGCCAGCAGCTTATACACGGGGGCAGAGGAGCAGTACGTC.

This clonotype was recorded a few times. The CDR3 sequence: CASTHPGAGTNYGYTF. DNA of the CDR3: TGTGCCAGCACCCATCCGGGGGCAGGGACTAACTATGGCTACACCTTC. V gene TRBV7-9 combines with J gene TRBJ1-2; TRBD1 is a possible D gene (6 bases). With 7 bases removed from V and 0 bases from J, the gap between germline ends came to 18 bases. Per the germline V gene, CDR1 is SEHNR and CDR2 is FQNEAQ (reference sequence). There are 16 residues in the CDR3.

This clonotype was detected a few times. This sequence joins TRBV10-2 and TRBJ2-7, with 10 bases that match TRBD1. The CDR3 runs 16 residues. Trimming took 3 bases from V and 3 from J; bases not matched to a gene: 8. The V gene's germline CDR1 is WSHSY and CDR2 SAAADI. The CDR3 DNA follows: TGCGCCAGCAGTGATCATCGGACAGGGGGAAACTACGAGCAGTACTTC. Translating it yields CASSDHRTGGNYEQYF.

This clonotype was seen only a few times. This sequence may be a read error, since a much larger clone differs from it by one base. CDR3 protein: CVSSRLAGGSYNEQFF. In nucleotides, the CDR3 is TGTGTCAGCAGCCGACTAGCGGGGGGCTCCTACAATGAGCAGTTCTTC. The gene calls are TRBV7-6 and TRBJ2-1; 13 bases are shared with TRBD2. The CDR3 extends over 16 amino acids. Germline lookup yields CDR1 SGHVS and CDR2 FNYEAQ.

The V and J genes are TRBV25-1 and TRBJ1-4; tentative D call: TRBD1 (6 bases). The germline CDR1 and CDR2 sequences are MGHDK and SYGVNS. CDR3 length: 15 residues. Trimming stripped 3 bases from V and 7 bases from J, with 15 bases between. CDR3 in amino acids: CASSDWGGPTEKLFF. CDR3 DNA: TGTGCCAGCAGTGATTGGGGGGGGCCAACTGAAAAACTGTTTTTT.

This clonotype was found a few times. A single base separates this from a much larger clone, so it may be a read error. The chain links TRBV7-3 to TRBJ2-1; unclear D gene. The V end was cut by 1 base, the J end by 6 bases, with 4 bases between. The CDR3 loop spans 12 amino acids. Germline-derived CDR1 and CDR2 are SGHTA and FQGTGA. The CDR3 sequence: CASSLKSNEQFF. CDR3 in DNA: TGTGCCAGCAGCTTAAAGTCCAATGAGCAGTTCTTC.

In its sample, this clonotype was seen a few times. The CDR3 loop is CASSPQGGYNEQFF. CDR3 DNA: TGTGCCAGCAGTCCACAGGGGGGGTACAATGAGCAGTTCTTC. The rearrangement links TRBV12-3 or TRBV12-4 to TRBJ2-1; D may be TRBD1 (8 bases). CDR3 length: 14 amino acids. Trimming cost V 5 bases and J 4 bases, with 12 bases left between them.

V is TRBV27 and J is TRBJ1-2, with unresolved D. CDR1 and CDR2 (germline): MNHEY, SMNVEV (reference sequence). V was clipped by 5 bases and J by 4 bases, with 11 bases between them. This CDR3 spans 13 amino acids. CDR3 DNA: TGTGCCAGCAGTCCATGGTCACTCTATGGCTACACCTTC. Translating it yields CASSPWSLYGYTF.

This clonotype was seen a handful of times. This chain joins TRBV6-1 and TRBJ1-2, with D possibly being TRBD1 (6 bases). The CDR3 covers 16 residues. V gave up 6 bases and J gave up 1 base, with 18 bases separating them. CDR1 MNHNS and CDR2 SASEGT come from the germline V gene. The CDR3 bases are TGTGCCAGCAGCCACCCCCCTAGGGGGATTAACTATGGCTACACCTTC. This gives the protein CASSHPPRGINYGYTF.

The rearrangement uses TRBV6-6 and TRBJ2-7; D may correspond to TRBD1 or TRBD2 (5 bases each). CDR1 is MNHNY and CDR2 is SVGAGI in the germline V gene (reference sequence). The V end lost 5 bases, the J end lost 7 bases, and 18 bases lay between the germline ends. The CDR3 length is 14 residues. In DNA, the CDR3 is TGTGCCAGCAGTCCGGGACCTCTTTTAGGAGAGCAGTACGTC. Amino acids: CASSPGPLLGEQYV.

The V call is TRBV4-1, the J call TRBJ2-3, with a tentative D call TRBD2 (6 bases). This CDR3 has 15 amino acids. Germline V lookup: CDR1 MGHRA, CDR2 YSYEKL. The V end was cut by 1 base, the J end by 4 bases, with 12 bases between. This chain's CDR3 is CASSQGLASADTQYF. CDR3 bases: TGCGCCAGCAGCCAAGGTTTAGCTAGCGCAGATACGCAGTATTTT.

CDR3: CASRSGQANTGELFF. The DNA of the CDR3 is TGTGCCAGCAGATCGGGGCAAGCGAACACCGGGGAGCTGTTTTTT. This rearrangement joins TRBV11-3 to TRBJ2-2, with D perhaps assigned TRBD1 or TRBD2 (5 bases each). The germline gives CDR1 SGHNT, CDR2 YENEEA. CDR3 length: 15 residues. The V end lost 6 bases, the J end lost 0 bases, and 11 bases lay between the germline ends.

This clonotype was picked up many times. The J gene is TRBJ1-2, the V gene TRBV12-3 or TRBV12-4, with D perhaps TRBD1 (5 bases). V lost 5 bases and J lost 4, with 14 bases in between. There are 14 residues in the CDR3. CDR3 bases: TGTGCCAGCAGTCCCCCGGGGGGTAGCTATGGCTACACCTTC. The encoded protein is CASSPPGGSYGYTF.

The chain carries TRBV12-3 or TRBV12-4 and TRBJ1-2; D is ambiguous. Trimming removed 5 bases from V and 0 bases from J, with 19 bases in between. CDR3 length: 17 amino acids. The CDR3 sequence is CASSSLGPPGANYGYTF. The CDR3 bases are TGTGCCAGCAGTAGCCTGGGCCCCCCAGGAGCTAACTATGGCTACACCTTC.

In its sample, this clonotype was seen a few times. V gene TRBV7-9 combines with J gene TRBJ2-7; 7 bases are a match to TRBD1. The CDR3 extends over 16 amino acids. V lost 1 base and J lost 1; bases outside the gene matches: 7. In germline, CDR1 is SEHNR, CDR2 FQNEAQ (reference sequence). In nucleotides, the CDR3 is TGTGCCAGCAGCTTAGAGGACAGGCCCTCATCCTACGAGCAGTACTTC. Protein: CASSLEDRPSSYEQYF.

This clonotype was observed a few times. The rearrangement links TRBV2 to TRBJ2-2; either TRBD1 or TRBD2 may fit D (6 bases each). The CDR3 contains 13 residues. Trimming cost V 7 bases and J 4 bases, with 10 bases left between them. The V gene's germline CDR1 is SNHLY and CDR2 FYNNEI. The CDR3 coding sequence is TGTGCCAGCATAGGGGGGCTCACCGGGGAGCTGTTTTTT. It yields the protein CASIGGLTGELFF.

This clonotype was counted a few times. The chain employs TRBV20-1 and TRBJ2-3; D is unclear. The V and J ends lost 2 bases and 8 bases respectively, with 14 bases between them. The CDR3 sequence is 13 residues long. Germline V lookup: CDR1 DFQATT, CDR2 SNEGSKA (reference sequence). The DNA of the CDR3 is TGCAGTGCTAGACCATCAGGAGAGAGTACGCAGTATTTT. Protein product: CSARPSGESTQYF.

The chain links TRBV27 to TRBJ1-5, with D hard to call. V gave up 8 bases and J gave up 0 bases, with 14 bases separating them. This CDR3 is 15 amino acids long. Per the germline V gene, CDR1 is MNHEY and CDR2 is SMNVEV (reference sequence). CDR3 region: CASSDGAYSNQPQHF. The CDR3 nucleotides are TGTGCCAGCTCGGACGGTGCCTATAGCAATCAGCCCCAGCATTTT.

The chain's CDR3 is CASSFLLRDSMNTEAFF. DNA of the CDR3: TGTGCCAGCAGCTTTCTACTCCGGGACAGTATGAACACTGAAGCTTTCTTT. The chain uses TRBV7-9 and TRBJ1-1; TRBD1 agrees at 7 bases. The CDR3 runs 17 residues. The germline V gene encodes CDR1 SEHNR and CDR2 FQNEAQ (reference sequence). V dropped 3 bases and J dropped 0; count of bases not matched to a gene: 10.

The chain recombines TRBV19 with TRBJ1-1; D not certain. The V end was cut by 3 bases, the J end by 7 bases, with 18 bases between. The CDR3 length is 15 residues. The germline V gene has CDR1 LNHDA and CDR2 SQIVND (reference sequence). CDR3 in amino acids: CASSIGEKGVDEAFF. CDR3 bases: TGTGCCAGTAGTATTGGGGAAAAGGGTGTGGATGAAGCTTTCTTT.

This clonotype was seen a few times. The V and J genes are TRBV12-3 or TRBV12-4 and TRBJ1-1, with 8 bases lining up with TRBD1. J lost 4 bases, V lost 4 bases, and 5 bases had no gene match. This CDR3 comprises 14 residues. CDR3 coding DNA: TGTGCCAGCAGTTCCCCCGACAGGGGCACTGAAGCTTTCTTT. It translates to CASSSPDRGTEAFF.

In its sample, this clonotype was seen a few times. J is TRBJ2-5 and V is TRBV7-9; 7 positions match TRBD1. V gave up 2 bases and J gave up 1 base; unmatched junction bases: 7. The CDR3 length is 16 residues. Germline loops: CDR1 SEHNR, CDR2 FQNEAQ (reference sequence). DNA for the CDR3: TGTGCCAGCAGCTTACTCCAGGGGGAGCTCCAAGAGACCCAGTACTTC. This translates into CASSLLQGELQETQYF.

The V and J genes are TRBV18 and TRBJ2-5; 7 bases match TRBD1. The germline CDR1 and CDR2 sequences are KGHSH and LQKENI. The CDR3 covers 16 residues. V was clipped by 6 bases and J by 0 bases; unmatched bases: 10. CDR3 DNA: TGTGCCAGCTCGCTGGACAGGCGCCGGTACCAAGAGACCCAGTACTTC. As protein: CASSLDRRRYQETQYF.

The V gene is TRBV7-9, the J gene TRBJ1-4, with D unresolved. The CDR3 runs 16 residues. Between the trimmed V and J ends, which lost 5 bases and 0 bases, there was a span of 13 bases. CDR1 and CDR2 (germline): SEHNR, FQNEAQ (reference sequence). The chain's CDR3 is CASSPRADATNEKLFF. DNA of the CDR3: TGTGCCAGCAGCCCGCGGGCGGATGCAACTAATGAAAAACTGTTTTTT.

The chain joins TRBV2 to TRBJ2-1, with D possibly being TRBD2 (5 bases). The V gene's germline CDR1 is SNHLY and CDR2 FYNNEI. V was pared by 6 bases and J by 0 bases, with 18 bases between. CDR3 length: 17 amino acids. DNA of the CDR3: TGTGCCAGCAGCCCTTTCGGGGAAACGAGCTCCTACAATGAGCAGTTCTTC. Its translation: CASSPFGETSSYNEQFF.